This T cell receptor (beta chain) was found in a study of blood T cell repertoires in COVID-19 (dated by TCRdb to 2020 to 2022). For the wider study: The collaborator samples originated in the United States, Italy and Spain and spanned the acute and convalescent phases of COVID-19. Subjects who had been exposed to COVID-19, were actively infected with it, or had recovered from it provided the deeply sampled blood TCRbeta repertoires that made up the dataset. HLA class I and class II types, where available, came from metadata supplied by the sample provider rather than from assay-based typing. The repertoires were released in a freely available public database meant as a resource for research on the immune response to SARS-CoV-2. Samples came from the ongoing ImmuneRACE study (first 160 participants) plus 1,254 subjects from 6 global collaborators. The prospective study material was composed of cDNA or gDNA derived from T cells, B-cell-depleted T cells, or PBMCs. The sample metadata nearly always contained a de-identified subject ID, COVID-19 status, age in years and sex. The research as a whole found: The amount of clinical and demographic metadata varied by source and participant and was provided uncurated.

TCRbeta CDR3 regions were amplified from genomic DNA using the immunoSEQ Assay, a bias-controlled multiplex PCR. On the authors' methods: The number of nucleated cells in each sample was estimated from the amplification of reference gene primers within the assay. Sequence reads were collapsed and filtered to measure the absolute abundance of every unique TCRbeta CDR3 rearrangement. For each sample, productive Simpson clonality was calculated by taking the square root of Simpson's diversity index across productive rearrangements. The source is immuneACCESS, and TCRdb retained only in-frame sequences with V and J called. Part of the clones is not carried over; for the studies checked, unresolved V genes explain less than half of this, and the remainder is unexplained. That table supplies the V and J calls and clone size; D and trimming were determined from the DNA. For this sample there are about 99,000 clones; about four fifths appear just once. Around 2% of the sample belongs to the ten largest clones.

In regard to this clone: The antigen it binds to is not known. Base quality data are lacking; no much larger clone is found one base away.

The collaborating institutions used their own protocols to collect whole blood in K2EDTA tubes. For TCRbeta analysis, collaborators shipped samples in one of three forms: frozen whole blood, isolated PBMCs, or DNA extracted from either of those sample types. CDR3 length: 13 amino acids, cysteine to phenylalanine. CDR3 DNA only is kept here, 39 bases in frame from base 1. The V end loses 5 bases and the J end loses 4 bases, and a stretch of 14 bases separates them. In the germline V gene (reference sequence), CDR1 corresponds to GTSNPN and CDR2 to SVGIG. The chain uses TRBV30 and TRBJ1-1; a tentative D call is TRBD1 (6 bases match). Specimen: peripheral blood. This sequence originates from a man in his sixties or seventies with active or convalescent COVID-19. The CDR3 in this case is CAWLLDRGTEAFF. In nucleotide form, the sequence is TGTGCCTGGCTCCTGGACAGAGGCACTGAAGCTTTCTTT.